The 5 T cell receptor beta chains below come from one sample, sequenced in a study of T-cell memory formation after mild COVID-19. TCRdb re-called the 5' RACE reads with MiXCR, one entry per CDR3 protein. The data show more than 150,000 distinct CDR3 sequences, roughly 10% seen once. Sequencing was carried out using PBMCs or a T cell subset sorted from them (not recorded which). These receptors were obtained from a man aged 18 to 30 who had mild COVID-19 (a few samples of this study predate the infection). Cell type and time point are not known.

This clonotype was counted only a few times. V gene TRBV5-1 combines with J gene TRBJ1-5; no clear D gene. Germline lookup yields CDR1 SGHRS and CDR2 YFSETQ. V lost 0 bases and J 3 bases, leaving 10 bases between the germline ends. The CDR3 covers 15 residues. The CDR3 sequence: CASSLVSDPNQPQHF. CDR3 DNA sequence: TGCGCCAGCAGCTTGGTGTCAGACCCCAATCAGCCCCAGCATTTT.

This clonotype is judged medium-sized. The rearrangement joins TRBV6-4 to TRBJ2-7; a possible D gene is TRBD1 (5 bases). The V gene lost 2 bases and the J gene lost 5 bases, with 13 bases spanning the gap. Germline CDR1 reads MRHNA; CDR2 reads SNTAGT. The CDR3 covers 14 residues. The CDR3 sequence is CASSDIGDSHEQYF. CDR3 nucleotide sequence: TGTGCCAGCAGTGACATCGGAGACAGTCACGAGCAGTACTTC.

The chain carries TRBV30 and TRBJ1-5; D may be TRBD1 (6 bases). Trimming shortened V by 5 bases and J by 3 bases, and 8 bases separated the two germline ends. CDR3 size: 12 residues. The V gene's germline CDR1 is GTSNPN and CDR2 SVGIG (reference sequence). The CDR3 bases are TGTGCCTGGGGACAGTTCAATCAGCCCCAGCATTTT. Amino acids: CAWGQFNQPQHF. Supplemented by reference TRBV30 and TRBJ1-5, the full variable domain reads SQTIHQWPATLVQPVGSPLSLECTVEGTSNPNLYWYRQAAGRGLQLLFYSVGIGQISSEVPQNLSASRPQDRQFILSSKKLLLSDSGFYLCAWGQFNQPQHFGDGTRLSIL.

The rearrangement uses TRBV5-4 and TRBJ2-5; D perhaps matches TRBD2 (5 bases). The CDR3 covers 14 residues. Trimming removed 1 base from V and 7 bases from J, with 14 bases in between. The germline V gene encodes CDR1 SGHNT and CDR2 YYREEE (reference sequence). The CDR3 nucleotides read TGTGCCAGCAGCTTGATTGGAAATGGGAGGACCCAGTACTTC. Protein product: CASSLIGNGRTQYF. The variable domain in full, with the rest retrieved from reference TRBV5-4 and TRBJ2-5, is ETGVTQSPTHLIKTRGQQVTLRCSSQSGHNTVSWYQQALGQGPQFIFQYYREEENGRGNFPPRFSGLQFPNYSSELNVNALELDDSALYLCASSLIGNGRTQYFGPGTRLLVL.

This rearrangement joins TRBV3-1 to TRBJ2-6; D might be TRBD1 or TRBD2, each matching 5 bases. Trimming took 1 base from V and 0 from J, leaving 7 bases between them. The CDR3 contains 16 residues. CDR1 is LGHDT, CDR2 YNNKEL, per germline (reference sequence). In DNA form, the CDR3 reads TGTGCCAGCAGCCAAGTGAGGGGCTCTGGGGCCAACGTCCTGACTTTC. This sequence encodes CASSQVRGSGANVLTF. The full variable domain, completed using reference TRBV3-1 and TRBJ2-6, is DTAVSQTPKYLVTQMGNDKSIKCEQNLGHDTMYWYKQDSKKFLKIMFSYNNKELIINETVPNRFSPKSPDKAHLNLHINSLELGDSAVYFCASSQVRGSGANVLTFGAGSRLTVL.